These 9 T cell receptor beta chains share one sample of origin, sequenced in a study of blood T cells in healthy people across ages. A second PCR, run for about 7 to 11 cycles, used a sample-barcoded 5' primer plus a J-beta primer mix. From the 5' RACE reads, TCRdb called clonotypes with MiXCR, one entry per CDR3 protein. In the table there are 540,000 or so distinct CDR3 sequences, 27% of which are singletons. The material sequenced was blood. The receptors here all came from a woman in her 70s in good health.

V gene TRBV7-6 combines with J gene TRBJ2-7; D gene ambiguous. Per germline, CDR1 SGHVS and CDR2 FNYEAQ. The V gene lost 3 bases and the J gene lost 0 bases, with 12 bases spanning the gap. The CDR3 sequence is 15 residues long. The CDR3 region has the DNA TGTGCCAGCAGCTTTGGAGACAAAGGCTCCTACGAGCAGTACTTC. Its translation is CASSFGDKGSYEQYF. Filled out from reference TRBV7-6 and TRBJ2-7, the complete variable domain reads GAGVSQSPRYKVTKRGQDVALRCDPISGHVSLYWYRQALGQGPEFLTYFNYEAQQDKSGLPNDRFSAERPEGSISTLTIQRTEQRDSAMYRCASSFGDKGSYEQYFGPGTRLTVT.

In DNA, the CDR3 is TGTGCCAGCAGCCGCGAGGTCGTTAACTATGGCTACACCTTC. Translated: CASSREVVNYGYTF. V is TRBV9 and J is TRBJ1-2; D is unclear. This CDR3 has 14 residues. Trimming cost V 4 bases and J 1 base, with 11 bases left between them. Looked up from germline, CDR1 is SGDLS and CDR2 is YYNGEE.

DNA of the CDR3: TGCAGTGCCTCGATCCGGAACACTGAAGCTTTCTTT. Protein sequence: CSASIRNTEAFF. This sequence joins TRBV20-1 and TRBJ1-1; D is ambiguous. This CDR3 comprises 12 residues. CDR1 and CDR2 from the germline V gene are DFQATT and SNEGSKA (reference sequence). Between the trimmed V and J ends, which lost 6 bases and 1 base, there was a span of 9 bases.

This clonotype has just a few counts. The chain recombines TRBV20-1 with TRBJ1-4; TRBD1 might be the D (6 bases). CDR3 length: 15 residues. Germline V lookup: CDR1 DFQATT, CDR2 SNEGSKA (reference sequence). V lost 6 bases, J lost 8 bases, and 22 bases lay in between. DNA for the CDR3: TGCAGTGCAACCGGAAGCGGGGGGGCGAAGGAAAAACTGTTTTTT. It translates to CSATGSGGAKEKLFF.

This clonotype was picked up a small number of times. This chain uses TRBV6-2 or TRBV6-3 with TRBJ2-1, with D perhaps being TRBD1 or TRBD2 (5 bases each). The length of the CDR3 is 13 residues. Trimming stripped 6 bases from V and 12 bases from J, with 18 bases between. The V gene's germline CDR1 is MNHEY and CDR2 SVGEGT. CDR3 region: CASRAQPGHWQFF. CDR3 DNA: TGTGCCAGCAGGGCACAACCGGGGCATTGGCAGTTCTTC.

This chain uses TRBV7-3 with TRBJ1-1, with 7 nucleotides matching TRBD1. V shed 5 bases and J 7 bases; nucleotides not matched to a gene: 4. The CDR3 length is 12 residues. Germline loops: CDR1 SGHTA, CDR2 FQGTGA. In DNA, the CDR3 is TGTGCCAGCAGCCCCCAGGGGGTTGAAGCTTTCTTT. It yields the protein CASSPQGVEAFF.

This chain uses TRBV19 with TRBJ1-6, with 7 nucleotides matching TRBD1. Germline assignment: CDR1 LNHDA and CDR2 SQIVND (reference sequence). With V trimmed by 6 bases and J by 7 bases, 3 bases remained unmatched. This CDR3 contains 13 residues. The CDR3, as DNA: TGTGCCAGTAGGACAGGGAAGAATTCACCCCTCCACTTT. This gives the protein CASRTGKNSPLHF.

This clonotype has more than one count but fewer than ten. The chain couples TRBV12-3 or TRBV12-4 to TRBJ1-2; a weak D match, TRBD1 (6 bases). The CDR3 length is 16 residues. Trimming removed 6 bases at V and 1 base at J, with 18 bases between. CDR3 nucleotides: TGTGCCAGCAGCAAAGGCGACAGGCTGTTTAACTATGGCTACACCTTC. Protein sequence: CASSKGDRLFNYGYTF.

This clonotype was counted many times. The chain uses TRBV7-2 and TRBJ2-5; 7 bases fit TRBD2. CDR1 and CDR2 (germline): SGHTA, FQGNSA. This CDR3 spans 16 amino acids. V lost 0 bases, J lost 4 bases, and 8 bases stayed unmatched. The CDR3 region has the DNA TGTGCCAGCAGCTTAGCGTGGGTAGCGGGTGCAGAGACCCAGTACTTC. It yields the protein CASSLAWVAGAETQYF.